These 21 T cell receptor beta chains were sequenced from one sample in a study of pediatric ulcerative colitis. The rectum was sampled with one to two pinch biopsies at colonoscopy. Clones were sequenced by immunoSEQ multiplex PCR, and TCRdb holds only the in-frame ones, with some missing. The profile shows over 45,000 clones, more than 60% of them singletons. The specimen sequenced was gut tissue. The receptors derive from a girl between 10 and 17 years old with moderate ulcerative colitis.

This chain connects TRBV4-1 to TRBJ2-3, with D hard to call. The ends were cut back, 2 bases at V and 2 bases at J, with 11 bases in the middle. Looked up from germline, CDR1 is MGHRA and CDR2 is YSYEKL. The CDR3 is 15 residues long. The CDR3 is CASSQLYPTTDTQYF. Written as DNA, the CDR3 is TGCGCCAGCAGCCAACTCTACCCCACCACAGATACGCAGTATTTT.

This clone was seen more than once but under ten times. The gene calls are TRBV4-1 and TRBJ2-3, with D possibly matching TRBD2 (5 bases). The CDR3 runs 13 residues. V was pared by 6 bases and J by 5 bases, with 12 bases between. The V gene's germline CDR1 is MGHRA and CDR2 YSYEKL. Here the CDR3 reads CASSPRTGDTQYF. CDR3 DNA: TGCGCCAGCAGTCCCCGGACTGGAGATACGCAGTATTTT.

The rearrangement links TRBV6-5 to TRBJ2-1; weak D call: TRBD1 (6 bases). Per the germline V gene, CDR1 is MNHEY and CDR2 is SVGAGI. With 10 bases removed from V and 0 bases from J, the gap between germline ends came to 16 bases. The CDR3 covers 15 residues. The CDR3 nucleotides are TGTGCCATCGCCCGAGGACAGAGCTCCTACAATGAGCAGTTCTTC. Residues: CAIARGQSSYNEQFF.

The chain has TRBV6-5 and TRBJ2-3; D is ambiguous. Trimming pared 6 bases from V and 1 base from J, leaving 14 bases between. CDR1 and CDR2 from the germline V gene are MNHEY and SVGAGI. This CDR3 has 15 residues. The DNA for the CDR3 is TGTGCCAGCAGCCCTACACTGACCCGCACAGATACGCAGTATTTT. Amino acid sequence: CASSPTLTRTDTQYF.

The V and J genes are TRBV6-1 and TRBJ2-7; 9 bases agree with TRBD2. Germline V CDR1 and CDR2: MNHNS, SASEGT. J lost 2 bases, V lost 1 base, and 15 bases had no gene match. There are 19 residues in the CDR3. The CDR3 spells CASSEEAGGPLHAAYEQYF. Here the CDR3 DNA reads TGTGCCAGCAGTGAAGAGGCGGGAGGGCCCCTCCATGCCGCCTACGAGCAGTACTTC.

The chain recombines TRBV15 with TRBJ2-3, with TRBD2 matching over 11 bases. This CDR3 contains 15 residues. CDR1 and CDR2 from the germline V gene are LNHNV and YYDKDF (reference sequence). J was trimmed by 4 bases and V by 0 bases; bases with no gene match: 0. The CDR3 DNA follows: TGTGCCACCAGCAGAGATAGCGGGGGGGCAGATACGCAGTATTTT. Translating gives CATSRDSGGADTQYF.

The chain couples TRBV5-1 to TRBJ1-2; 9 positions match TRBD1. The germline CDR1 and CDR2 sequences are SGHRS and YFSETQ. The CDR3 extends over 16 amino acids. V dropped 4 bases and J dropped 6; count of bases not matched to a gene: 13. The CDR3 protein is CASSPVLGQGSDGYTF. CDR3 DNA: TGCGCCAGCAGCCCAGTTCTGGGACAGGGTTCGGATGGCTACACCTTC.

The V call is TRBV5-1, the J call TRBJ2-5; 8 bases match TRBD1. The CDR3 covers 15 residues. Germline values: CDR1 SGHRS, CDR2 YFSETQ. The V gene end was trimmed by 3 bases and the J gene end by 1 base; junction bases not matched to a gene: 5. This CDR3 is CASSWTGRFQETQYF. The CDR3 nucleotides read TGCGCCAGCAGCTGGACAGGGCGCTTCCAAGAGACCCAGTACTTC.

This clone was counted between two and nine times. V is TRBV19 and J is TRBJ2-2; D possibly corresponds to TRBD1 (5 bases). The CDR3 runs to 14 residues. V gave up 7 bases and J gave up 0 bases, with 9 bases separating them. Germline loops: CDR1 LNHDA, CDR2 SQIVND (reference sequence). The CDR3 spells CASKETANTGELFF. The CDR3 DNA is TGTGCCAGTAAGGAGACAGCGAACACCGGGGAGCTGTTTTTT.

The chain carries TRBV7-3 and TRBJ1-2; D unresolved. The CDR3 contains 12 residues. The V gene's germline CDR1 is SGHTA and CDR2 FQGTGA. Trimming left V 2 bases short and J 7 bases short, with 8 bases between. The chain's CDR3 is CASSLELGGYTF. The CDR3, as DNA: TGTGCCAGCAGCTTAGAATTGGGTGGCTACACCTTC.

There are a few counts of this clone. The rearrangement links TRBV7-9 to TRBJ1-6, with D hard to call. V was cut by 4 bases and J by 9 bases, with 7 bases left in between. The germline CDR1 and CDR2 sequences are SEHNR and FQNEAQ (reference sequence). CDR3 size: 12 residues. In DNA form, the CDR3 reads TGTGCCAGCAGCTGGGCAGGTTCACCCCTCCACTTT. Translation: CASSWAGSPLHF.

The CDR3 sequence: CASGLSGFTDTQYF. The DNA for the CDR3 is TGTGCTAGTGGCCTTAGCGGTTTCACAGATACGCAGTATTTT. The chain recombines TRBV12-5 with TRBJ2-3, with D possibly TRBD2 on 6 matching bases. Between the trimmed V and J ends, which lost 6 bases and 2 bases, there was a span of 12 bases. The CDR3 covers 14 residues. Germline assignment: CDR1 LGHNT and CDR2 FRNRAP.

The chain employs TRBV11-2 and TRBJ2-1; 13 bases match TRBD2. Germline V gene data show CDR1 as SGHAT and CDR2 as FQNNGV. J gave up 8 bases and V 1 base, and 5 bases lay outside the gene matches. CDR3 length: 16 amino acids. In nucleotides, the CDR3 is TGTGCCAGCAGCTTAGTAACTAGCGGGGGGGCTTATGAGCAGTTCTTC. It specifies CASSLVTSGGAYEQFF.

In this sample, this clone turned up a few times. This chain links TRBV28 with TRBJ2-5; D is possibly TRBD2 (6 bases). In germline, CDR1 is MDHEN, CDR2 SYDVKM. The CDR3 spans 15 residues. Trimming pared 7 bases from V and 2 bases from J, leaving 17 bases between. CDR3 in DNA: TGTGCCAGCAAAATTCAGGGACGGGGGCAAGAGACCCAGTACTTC. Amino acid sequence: CASKIQGRGQETQYF.

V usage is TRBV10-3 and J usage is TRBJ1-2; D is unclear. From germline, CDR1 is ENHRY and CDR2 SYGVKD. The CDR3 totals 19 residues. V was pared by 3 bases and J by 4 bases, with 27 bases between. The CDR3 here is CAISDSVGERLAMGYGYTF. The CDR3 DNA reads TGTGCCATCAGTGACTCGGTTGGAGAACGCTTGGCAATGGGCTATGGCTACACCTTC.

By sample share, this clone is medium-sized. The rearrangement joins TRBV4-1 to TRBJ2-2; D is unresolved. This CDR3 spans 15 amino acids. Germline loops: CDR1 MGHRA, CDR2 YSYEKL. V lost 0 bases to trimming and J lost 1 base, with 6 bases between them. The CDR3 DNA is TGCGCCAGCAGCCAAGAGGGCGAGAACACCGGGGAGCTGTTTTTT. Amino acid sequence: CASSQEGENTGELFF.

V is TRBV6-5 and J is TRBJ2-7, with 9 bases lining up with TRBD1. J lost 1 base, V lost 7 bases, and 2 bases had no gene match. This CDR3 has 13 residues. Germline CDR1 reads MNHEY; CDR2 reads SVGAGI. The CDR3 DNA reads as TGTGCCAGCAAGGGACAGGGATCCTACGAGCAGTACTTC. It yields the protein CASKGQGSYEQYF.

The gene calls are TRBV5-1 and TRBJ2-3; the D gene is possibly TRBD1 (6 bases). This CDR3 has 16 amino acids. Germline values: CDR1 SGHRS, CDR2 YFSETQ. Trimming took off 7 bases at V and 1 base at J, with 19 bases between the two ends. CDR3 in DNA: TGCGCCAGCGGTATACAGGGCGACACTGGCACAGATACGCAGTATTTT. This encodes CASGIQGDTGTDTQYF.

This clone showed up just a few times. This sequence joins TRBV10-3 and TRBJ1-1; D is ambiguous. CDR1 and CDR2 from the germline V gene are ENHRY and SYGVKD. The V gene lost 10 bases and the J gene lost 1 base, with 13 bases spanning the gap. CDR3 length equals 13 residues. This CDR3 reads CATLPYENTEAFF. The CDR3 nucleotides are TGTGCCACCCTCCCGTATGAGAACACTGAAGCTTTCTTT.

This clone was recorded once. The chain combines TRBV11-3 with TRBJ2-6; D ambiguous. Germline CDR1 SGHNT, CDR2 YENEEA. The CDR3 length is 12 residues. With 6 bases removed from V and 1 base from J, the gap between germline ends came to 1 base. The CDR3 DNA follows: TGTGCCAGCAGTTCTGGGGCCAACGTCCTGACTTTC. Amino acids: CASSSGANVLTF.

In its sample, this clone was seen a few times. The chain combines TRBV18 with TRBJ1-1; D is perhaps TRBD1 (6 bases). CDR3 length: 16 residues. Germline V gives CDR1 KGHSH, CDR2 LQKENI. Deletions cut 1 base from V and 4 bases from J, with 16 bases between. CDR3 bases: TGTGCCAGCTCACCACGGGACGGCTTGGGGGCCACTGAAGCTTTCTTT. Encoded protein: CASSPRDGLGATEAFF.